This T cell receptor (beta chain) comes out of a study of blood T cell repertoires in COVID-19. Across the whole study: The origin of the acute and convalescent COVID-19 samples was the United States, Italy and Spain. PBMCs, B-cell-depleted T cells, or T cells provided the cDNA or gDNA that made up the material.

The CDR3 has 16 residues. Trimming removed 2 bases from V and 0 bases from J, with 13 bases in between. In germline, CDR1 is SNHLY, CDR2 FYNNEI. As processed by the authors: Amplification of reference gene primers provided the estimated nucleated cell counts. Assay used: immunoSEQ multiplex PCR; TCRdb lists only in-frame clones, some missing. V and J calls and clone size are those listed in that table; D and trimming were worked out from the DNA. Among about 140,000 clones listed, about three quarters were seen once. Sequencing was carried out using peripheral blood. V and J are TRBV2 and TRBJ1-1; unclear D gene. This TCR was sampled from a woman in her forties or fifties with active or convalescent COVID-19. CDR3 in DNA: TGTGCCAGCAGTGAACTTCGAGTCAGGATGAACACTGAAGCTTTCTTT. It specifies CASSELRVRMNTEAFF.